Shown below are 29 T cell receptor beta chains from a single sample sequenced in a study of T cell repertoires in cytomegalovirus infection. No antigen has been identified for these receptors. TCRdb re-derived calls from the reads in MiXCR, one entry per CDR3 protein. Counted here are roughly 200,000 distinct CDR3 sequences, 35% to 40% occurring once; the ten biggest clones make up 59%. This specimen was CD8+ T cells from cultured PBMCs, taken from culture after CMV antigen stimulation. These receptors all stem from a human donor in good health (CMV status not recorded). Some clones in this sample may be carry-over from other donors' samples.

This clonotype was counted once. V is TRBV7-6 and J is TRBJ2-1; 9 bases agree with TRBD2. The CDR3 consists of 17 residues. The V segment lost 2 bases and the J segment 7 bases; nucleotides outside the gene matches: 12. The germline gives CDR1 SGHVS, CDR2 FNYEAQ. This chain's CDR3 is CASSLRAGSGGRNEQFF. Here the CDR3 DNA reads TGTGCCAGCAGCTTAAGGGCGGGTAGCGGGGGCCGGAATGAGCAGTTCTTC.

The chain has TRBV27 and TRBJ2-7; TRBD2 is a possible D gene (5 bases). V lost 4 bases and J lost 0, with 13 bases in between. The CDR3 runs 15 residues. Per germline, CDR1 MNHEY and CDR2 SMNVEV (reference sequence). The chain's CDR3 is CASSSFSALSYEQYF. CDR3 coding DNA: TGTGCCAGCAGTTCTTTTAGCGCCCTCTCCTACGAGCAGTACTTC.

This clonotype was seen many times. The J gene is TRBJ1-1, the V gene TRBV7-2, with D perhaps TRBD1 (5 bases). The CDR3 length is 14 residues. V lost 1 base and J 1 base, leaving 7 bases between the germline ends. Germline loops: CDR1 SGHTA, CDR2 FQGNSA. CDR3 sequence reads: CASSLDGGNTEAFF. DNA for the CDR3: TGTGCCAGCAGCTTAGACGGGGGGAACACTGAAGCTTTCTTT.

This clonotype came up many times. This CDR3 is CASRRLAGGRPDTQYF. The CDR3 region has the DNA TGTGCCAGCAGAAGACTAGCGGGAGGGAGGCCAGATACGCAGTATTTT. This chain joins TRBV7-8 and TRBJ2-3; the match to TRBD2 covers 14 bases. This CDR3 is built from 16 residues. J lost 4 bases, V lost 6 bases, and 6 bases had no gene match. CDR1 is SGHVS, CDR2 FQNEAQ, per germline.

This clonotype came up a few times. The rearrangement links TRBV4-1 to TRBJ1-5; tentatively, D is TRBD1 (6 bases). V was shortened by 4 bases and J by 0 bases, with 25 bases between the two germline ends. The CDR3 totals 20 residues. CDR1 and CDR2 from the germline V gene are MGHRA and YSYEKL. CDR3 nucleotides: TGCGCCAGCAGCCTTTCAATGGGGGGCGAGCTCCTCCATAGCAATCAGCCCCAGCATTTT. Translated, it gives CASSLSMGGELLHSNQPQHF.

This clonotype was counted many times. The V and J genes are TRBV28 and TRBJ1-5; TRBD1 aligns across 7 bases. V was pared by 6 bases and J by 0 bases, with 11 bases of the junction left unmatched. Germline-derived CDR1 and CDR2 are MDHEN and SYDVKM. This CDR3 has 17 residues. The CDR3 loop is CASSAYYRGYSNQPQHF. The CDR3 nucleotides are TGTGCCAGCAGCGCATACTACAGGGGTTATAGCAATCAGCCCCAGCATTTT.

This rearrangement joins TRBV11-3 to TRBJ2-2; D is unclear. Trimming left V 3 bases short and J 5 bases short, with 7 bases between. CDR1 is SGHNT, CDR2 YENEEA, per germline. This CDR3 region has 13 residues. DNA of the CDR3: TGTGCCAGCAGCTTTTTGGGGACCGGGGAGCTGTTTTTT. Amino acid sequence: CASSFLGTGELFF.

This chain joins TRBV14 and TRBJ2-7; D is unclear. This CDR3 spans 14 amino acids. CDR1 and CDR2 (germline): SGHDN, FVKESK. Trimming shortened V by 6 bases and J by 2 bases, and 14 bases separated the two germline ends. CDR3 in amino acids: CASSPNTSPYEQYF. CDR3 bases: TGTGCCAGCAGTCCCAACACTTCTCCCTACGAGCAGTACTTC.

The chain has TRBV7-3 and TRBJ2-2, with D perhaps matching TRBD1 or TRBD2 (6 bases each). This CDR3 is built from 14 residues. Per germline, CDR1 SGHTA and CDR2 FQGTGA. The V gene lost 4 bases and the J gene lost 5 bases, with 11 bases spanning the gap. In nucleotides, the CDR3 is TGTGCCAGCAGCTCCCTAGGGGGGACCGGGGAGCTGTTTTTT. Amino acids: CASSSLGGTGELFF.

The CDR3 region is CASSSSGQNPTDTQYF. The CDR3 DNA reads as TGTGCCAGCAGCTCCTCAGGGCAGAATCCCACAGATACGCAGTATTTT. V is TRBV7-9 and J is TRBJ2-3; a possible D gene is TRBD1 (5 bases). From germline, CDR1 is SEHNR and CDR2 FQNEAQ (reference sequence). The CDR3 length is 16 residues. V was pared by 4 bases and J by 2 bases, with 16 bases between. Complete variable domain (other parts from reference TRBV7-9 and TRBJ2-3): DTGVSQNPRHKITKRGQNVTFRCDPISEHNRLYWYRQTLGQGPEFLTYFQNEAQLEKSRLLSDRFSAERPKGSFSTLEIQRTEQGDSAMYLCASSSSGQNPTDTQYFGPGTRLTVL.

This clonotype has more than one count but fewer than ten. The V and J genes are TRBV7-8 and TRBJ2-1; perhaps TRBD1 as D (6 bases). The CDR3 totals 13 residues. The germline CDR1 and CDR2 sequences are SGHVS and FQNEAQ. Trimming stripped 5 bases from V and 8 bases from J, with 13 bases between. CDR3 in amino acids: CASSPAGVYEQFF. The CDR3 DNA reads as TGTGCCAGCAGCCCGGCAGGGGTGTATGAGCAGTTCTTC.

The gene calls are TRBV7-9 and TRBJ2-1, with 7 bases aligning to TRBD1. This CDR3 comprises 16 residues. With 6 bases clipped from V and 2 bases from J, the junction kept 10 bases outside the gene matches. Per the germline V gene, CDR1 is SEHNR and CDR2 is FQNEAQ (reference sequence). CDR3 sequence: CASRHPGQPTYNEQFF. The CDR3 DNA reads TGTGCCAGCAGACACCCGGGACAGCCAACCTACAATGAGCAGTTCTTC.

The chain links TRBV7-9 to TRBJ2-2; D gene ambiguous. V was clipped by 8 bases and J by 7 bases, with 11 bases between them. CDR3 length equals 12 residues. The V gene's germline CDR1 is SEHNR and CDR2 FQNEAQ (reference sequence). CDR3 in amino acids: CASPNLGGELFF. The CDR3 coding sequence is TGTGCCAGCCCTAACTTGGGCGGGGAGCTGTTTTTT.

J is TRBJ2-2 and V is TRBV5-6; no definite D call. The germline V gene has CDR1 SGHDT and CDR2 YYEEEE. Trimming took 5 bases from V and 4 from J, leaving 9 bases between them. The length of the CDR3 is 13 residues. The CDR3 region is CASRDKGTGELFF. The CDR3 nucleotides are TGTGCCAGCAGGGATAAGGGCACCGGGGAGCTGTTTTTT.

The CDR3: CASSLSPSNGYTF. The CDR3 bases are TGTGCCAGCAGTTTATCGCCAAGTAACGGCTACACCTTC. The chain is built from TRBV27 and TRBJ1-2; D is unresolved. Trimming stripped 0 bases from V and 8 bases from J, with 10 bases between. There are 13 residues in the CDR3. Germline-derived CDR1 and CDR2 are MNHEY and SMNVEV (reference sequence).

This clonotype was seen many times. V is TRBV7-3 and J is TRBJ1-1, with 8 bases that match TRBD1. This CDR3 region has 14 residues. From germline, CDR1 is SGHTA and CDR2 FQGTGA. The V segment lost 2 bases and the J segment 2 bases; nucleotides outside the gene matches: 1. Here the CDR3 DNA reads TGTGCCAGCAGCTTAGGACAGGGAAACACTGAAGCTTTCTTT. Amino acid sequence: CASSLGQGNTEAFF.

This clonotype turned up a few times. The V call is TRBV7-2, the J call TRBJ2-7; 10 positions match TRBD2. V shed 0 bases and J 2 bases; nucleotides not matched to a gene: 7. CDR1 is SGHTA and CDR2 is FQGNSA in the germline V gene. The CDR3 length is 17 residues. CDR3 residues: CASSLAAGLARTYEQYF. The CDR3 DNA is TGTGCCAGCAGCTTAGCCGCGGGACTAGCGCGCACCTACGAGCAGTACTTC.

This clonotype appeared a single time. The V and J genes are TRBV11-3 and TRBJ2-3; 9 nucleotides line up with TRBD2. The CDR3 contains 15 residues. V trimming: 2 bases; J trimming: 5 bases; junction bases outside the gene matches: 5. Germline-derived CDR1 and CDR2 are SGHNT and YENEEA. The CDR3 here is CASSLKGRGGDTQYF. The CDR3 DNA is TGTGCCAGCAGCTTAAAGGGGCGGGGGGGAGATACGCAGTATTTT.

The V and J genes are TRBV5-6 and TRBJ1-2; 7 bases line up with TRBD1. CDR1 SGHDT and CDR2 YYEEEE come from the germline V gene. Unmatched junction bases numbered 9, after V lost 4 bases and J lost 6 bases. The CDR3 runs 14 residues. This CDR3 is CASSPDDRDNGYTF. CDR3 nucleotides: TGTGCCAGCAGCCCGGACGACAGGGATAATGGCTACACCTTC.

The chain employs TRBV7-2 and TRBJ1-5; D unclear. Germline V CDR1 and CDR2: SGHTA, FQGNSA. V lost 6 bases to trimming and J lost 6 bases, with 18 bases between them. The CDR3 runs to 15 residues. CDR3 protein: CASSFLTGLGQPQHF. The CDR3 nucleotides read TGTGCCAGCAGTTTCCTTACCGGCCTGGGTCAGCCCCAGCATTTT.

In this sample, this clonotype turned up a few times. The chain's CDR3 is CASSYRQGSYNEQFF. DNA for the CDR3: TGTGCCAGCAGCTACCGACAGGGATCCTACAATGAGCAGTTCTTC. The chain recombines TRBV7-3 with TRBJ2-1; 7 nucleotides agree with TRBD1. Germline V gene data show CDR1 as SGHTA and CDR2 as FQGTGA. The ends lost 4 bases at V and 1 base at J; junction bases unmatched: 4. The CDR3 extends over 15 amino acids.

In this sample, this clonotype turned up many times. The chain joins TRBV6-5 to TRBJ2-5; perhaps D is TRBD1 or TRBD2 (5 bases each). The CDR3 is made up of 15 amino acids. V lost 0 bases, J lost 0 bases, and 8 bases lay in between. Germline lookup yields CDR1 MNHEY and CDR2 SVGAGI. This CDR3 is CASSYSGTHQETQYF. CDR3 sequence (DNA): TGTGCCAGCAGTTACTCCGGGACCCACCAAGAGACCCAGTACTTC.

The V and J genes are TRBV12-3 or TRBV12-4 and TRBJ1-5; 7 bases align to TRBD1. With V trimmed by 5 bases and J by 0 bases, 7 bases remained unmatched. This CDR3 region has 16 residues. CDR3 coding DNA: TGTGCCAGCAGTGGACGGGACAGTTATAGCAATCAGCCCCAGCATTTT. Translated, it gives CASSGRDSYSNQPQHF.

The chain is built from TRBV27 and TRBJ2-1; D is perhaps TRBD1 (6 bases). CDR1 is MNHEY, CDR2 SMNVEV, per germline (reference sequence). The CDR3 consists of 14 residues. The ends were cut back, 2 bases at V and 6 bases at J, with 11 bases in the middle. CDR3 nucleotides: TGTGCCAGCAGTTTAAGTCAGGGGAGCAATGAGCAGTTCTTC. Its protein is CASSLSQGSNEQFF.

This clonotype has a count of ten or more. CDR3 residues: CASSQDQGADTQYF. The CDR3 DNA sequence: TGCGCCAGCAGCCAAGATCAGGGGGCAGATACGCAGTATTTT. The chain employs TRBV4-1 and TRBJ2-3; 7 bases match TRBD1. Germline assignment: CDR1 MGHRA and CDR2 YSYEKL. With 0 bases clipped from V and 4 bases from J, the junction kept 1 base outside the gene matches. The CDR3 totals 14 residues.

The CDR3 reads CASSPILPTGFGYTF. In nucleotides, the CDR3 is TGTGCCAGCAGCCCGATCTTGCCGACAGGGTTCGGCTACACCTTC. The chain is built from TRBV7-2 and TRBJ1-2; the match to TRBD1 covers 7 bases. Unmatched junction bases numbered 14, after V lost 5 bases and J lost 8 bases. This CDR3 has 15 residues. Germline assignment: CDR1 SGHTA and CDR2 FQGNSA. Looking up the rest from reference TRBV7-2 and TRBJ1-2 gives the full variable domain: GAGVSQSPSNKVTEKGKDVELRCDPISGHTALYWYRQSLGQGLEFLIYFQGNSAPDKSGLPSDRFSAERTGGSVSTLTIQRTQQEDSAVYLCASSPILPTGFGYTFGSGTRLTVV.

This clonotype was observed a few times. The chain has TRBV28 and TRBJ2-7; D is undetermined. V was shortened by 6 bases and J by 2 bases, with 8 bases between the two germline ends. CDR3 length: 12 residues. Germline values: CDR1 MDHEN, CDR2 SYDVKM. In DNA, the CDR3 is TGTGCCAGCAGGGACCCCACCTACGAGCAGTACTTC. Translation: CASRDPTYEQYF.

The genes are TRBV6-5 and TRBJ1-5; no firm D call. Germline V gives CDR1 MNHEY, CDR2 SVGAGI. Trimming pared 6 bases from V and 0 bases from J, leaving 12 bases between. The CDR3 runs to 15 residues. CDR3 bases: TGTGCCAGCAGCTCTCAGAGGGATAGCAATCAGCCCCAGCATTTT. This codes for CASSSQRDSNQPQHF.

This clonotype was found a few times. The chain links TRBV28 to TRBJ1-1; 7 bases map to TRBD1. Germline loops: CDR1 MDHEN, CDR2 SYDVKM. Losses at the gene ends were 1 base for V and 1 base for J; bases not matched to a gene: 3. The CDR3 runs 15 residues. For the CDR3, the DNA is TGTGCCAGCAGTTTATCAGGGGGAAGGAACACTGAAGCTTTCTTT. This encodes CASSLSGGRNTEAFF.